These T cell receptor beta chains were read from a single sample in a study of shared clonotypes between healthy human individuals. Clones were read by immunoSEQ multiplex PCR, and TCRdb kept only the in-frame ones, dropping some. The sample carries roughly 1 million clones, approximately 72% recorded once. Material: memory CD4+ T cells sorted from blood. These receptors originate from a man between 18 and 35 years old in good health. Both conserved end residues are trimmed from each CDR3.

CDR3: ASSQELPGPATVQPQH
J: TRBJ1-5
length: 16
V: TRBV4-3

CDR3: ASSIRGTSTDTQY
J: TRBJ2-3
length: 13
V: TRBV19

CDR3: ASSRLAGAETQY
J: TRBJ2-5
length: 12
V: TRBV6-6

CDR3: STPFGSGKGEQF
J: TRBJ2-1
length: 12
V: TRBV29-1

CDR3: ASSPPDRGETQY
J: TRBJ2-5
length: 12
V: TRBV5-6

CDR3: ASSLRGYEQY
J: TRBJ2-7
length: 10
V: TRBV28

CDR3: ASSFTGQGTYEQY
J: TRBJ2-7
length: 13
V: TRBV7-9

CDR3: SVESGANTGELF
J: TRBJ2-2
length: 12
V: TRBV29-1

CDR3: AWSAQRPLH
J: TRBJ1-6
length: 9
V: TRBV30

CDR3: ASNGRETNTEAF
J: TRBJ1-1
length: 12
V: TRBV2

CDR3: ASSPRTSVNEQF
J: TRBJ2-1
length: 12
V: TRBV11-2

CDR3: ASTGRPQY
J: TRBJ2-7
length: 8
V: TRBV27

CDR3: AISESGQSNEKLF
J: TRBJ1-4
length: 13
V: TRBV10-3

CDR3: ASSLVGDTKNIQY
J: TRBJ2-4
length: 13
V: TRBV7-2

CDR3: ASRQGLGTEAF
J: TRBJ1-1
length: 11
V: TRBV7-9

CDR3: ATGGGPNTEAF
J: TRBJ1-1
length: 11
V: TRBV2

CDR3: ASSPGGGETQY
J: TRBJ2-5
length: 11
V: TRBV28

CDR3: SAGEGEQPQH
J: TRBJ1-5
length: 10
V: TRBV29-1

CDR3: ASSPRSTDYNSPLH
J: TRBJ1-6
length: 14
V: TRBV19

CDR3: ASSLSGYSTDTQY
J: TRBJ2-3
length: 13
V: TRBV27

CDR3: ASSFAGRTTDTQY
J: TRBJ2-3
length: 13
V: TRBV11-2

CDR3: ASRLGTGTGYEQY
J: TRBJ2-7
length: 13
V: TRBV5-1

CDR3: ASSARQLRGTGELF
J: TRBJ2-2
length: 14
V: TRBV2

CDR3: ASSLVKNYEQY
J: TRBJ2-7
length: 11
V: TRBV7-4

CDR3: SVAQGQNYGYT
J: TRBJ1-2
length: 11
V: TRBV29-1

CDR3: ASSLAGGAGWAQY
J: TRBJ2-5
length: 13
V: TRBV5-4

CDR3: ASSKVSGQGYGYT
J: TRBJ1-2
length: 13
V: TRBV27

CDR3: ASSQPEQGRTTEAF
J: TRBJ1-1
length: 14
V: TRBV4-1

CDR3: ASSLVSSGGAGETQY
J: TRBJ2-5
length: 15
V: TRBV5-1

CDR3: ASSPPPNEQF
J: TRBJ2-1
length: 10
V: TRBV7-9

CDR3: ASSLYFPDTQY
J: TRBJ2-3
length: 11
V: TRBV7-2

CDR3: ASSLWVFSGANVLT
J: TRBJ2-6
length: 14
V: TRBV7-2

CDR3: ASSGGDSPAKSPLH
J: TRBJ1-6
length: 14
V: TRBV9

CDR3: ASSLGTAYYT
J: TRBJ1-2
length: 10
V: TRBV5-8

CDR3: ASSAPGANVLA
J: TRBJ2-6
length: 11
V: TRBV9

CDR3: ASSAILAGVENIQY
J: TRBJ2-4
length: 14
V: TRBV5-1

CDR3: ASSLDDYRVATNEKLF
J: TRBJ1-4
length: 16
V: TRBV11-2

CDR3: ASRTGGPSGANVLT
J: TRBJ2-6
length: 14
V: TRBV2

CDR3: ASSSWGGARSDTQY
J: TRBJ2-3
length: 14
V: TRBV7-2

CDR3: ASKVNYEQY
J: TRBJ2-7
length: 9
V: TRBV6-1

CDR3: ASSRGESLKADTQY
J: TRBJ2-3
length: 14
V: TRBV11-2

CDR3: ASSFVTGELF
J: TRBJ2-2
length: 10
V: TRBV27

CDR3: SARLDSSYEQY
J: TRBJ2-7
length: 11
V: TRBV29-1

CDR3: ASRDSSTDTQY
J: TRBJ2-3
length: 11
V: TRBV28

CDR3: ASKDPGESYNSPLH
J: TRBJ1-6
length: 14
V: TRBV19

CDR3: ASSLVPGDDTQY
J: TRBJ2-3
length: 12
V: TRBV5-1

CDR3: AIWGQGTGELF
J: TRBJ2-2
length: 11
V: TRBV10-3

CDR3: SAGTGEQF
J: TRBJ2-1
length: 8
V: TRBV20-1

CDR3: ASSPTGGNNQPQH
J: TRBJ1-5
length: 13
V: TRBV4-2

CDR3: ASSFFPGQPQH
J: TRBJ1-5
length: 11
V: TRBV7-2

CDR3: ASSPLGQGYYGYT
J: TRBJ1-2
length: 13
V: TRBV18